The 19 T cell receptor beta chains below all came from one sample that was sequenced in a study of T cell responses to AZD1222 COVID-19 vaccine. Sequencing used immunoSEQ multiplex PCR; TCRdb keeps in-frame clones, though not all of them. The sample consists of 40,000 to 45,000 clones, 83% of them appearing once. The source material was peripheral blood, sampled on day 0 of AZD1222 vaccination. These receptors were obtained from an adult in good health.

The rearrangement uses TRBV6-6 and TRBJ2-6, with TRBD1 matching over 8 bases. J was trimmed by 0 bases and V by 6 bases; bases with no gene match: 13. The CDR3 covers 19 residues. Germline V lookup: CDR1 MNHNY, CDR2 SVGAGI (reference sequence). The CDR3 is CASSSIPGQDLSGANVLTF. The CDR3 bases are TGTGCCAGCAGCTCCATCCCGGGACAGGATCTCTCTGGGGCCAACGTCCTGACTTTC.

The chain is built from TRBV7-8 and TRBJ2-7; the D gene could be TRBD1 or TRBD2 (5 bases each). The CDR3 contains 16 residues. V gave up 4 bases and J gave up 5 bases, with 21 bases separating them. The germline CDR1 and CDR2 sequences are SGHVS and FQNEAQ. CDR3 in amino acids: CASSYTRGGSAHEQYF. CDR3 in DNA: TGTGCCAGCAGCTACACCCGGGGCGGGTCTGCCCACGAGCAGTACTTC.

This sequence joins TRBV5-5 and TRBJ2-2, with D perhaps TRBD2 (6 bases). Germline values: CDR1 SGHKS, CDR2 YYEKEE (reference sequence). Trimming left V 5 bases short and J 7 bases short, with 18 bases between. The CDR3 has 15 amino acids. CDR3 amino acids: CASSRNSGTGGELFF. CDR3 nucleotides: TGTGCCAGCAGTCGAAATAGCGGTACCGGCGGGGAGCTGTTTTTT.

This clone was detected once. V usage is TRBV28 and J usage is TRBJ1-5; no reliable D call. The germline V and J ends were trimmed by 8 bases and 5 bases, with 19 bases remaining between them. The CDR3 has 15 residues. Germline V gene lookup returns CDR1 MDHEN and CDR2 SYDVKM. The CDR3 loop is CASAGRAAGYQPQHF. CDR3 DNA: TGTGCCAGCGCGGGAAGAGCCGCGGGATATCAGCCCCAGCATTTT.

This chain links TRBV19 with TRBJ1-1; TRBD1 agrees at 9 bases. The CDR3 length is 14 residues. V was pared by 7 bases and J by 0 bases, with 3 bases of the junction left unmatched. Germline V CDR1 and CDR2: LNHDA, SQIVND (reference sequence). The CDR3 DNA sequence: TGTGCCAGTACTAGACAGGGGGTGAACACTGAAGCTTTCTTT. This encodes CASTRQGVNTEAFF. The whole variable domain, remainder taken from reference TRBV19 and TRBJ1-1, is DGGITQSPKYLFRKEGQNVTLSCEQNLNHDAMYWYRQDPGQGLRLIYYSQIVNDFQKGDIAEGYSVSREKKESFPLTVTSAQKNPTAFYLCASTRQGVNTEAFFGQGTRLTVV.

CDR3 amino acids: CASGGRSYSNQPQHF. In DNA form, the CDR3 reads TGTGCCTCCGGGGGGCGGTCTTATAGCAATCAGCCCCAGCATTTT. This sequence joins TRBV19 and TRBJ1-5; weak D call: TRBD1 (6 bases). Per germline, CDR1 LNHDA and CDR2 SQIVND (reference sequence). Trimming took 11 bases from V and 0 from J, leaving 17 bases between them. There are 15 residues in the CDR3.

V gene TRBV7-2 combines with J gene TRBJ2-4, with 7 bases that match TRBD2. Losses at the gene ends were 3 bases for V and 6 bases for J; bases not matched to a gene: 2. From germline, CDR1 is SGHTA and CDR2 FQGNSA. The length of the CDR3 is 13 residues. The CDR3 nucleotides are TGTGCCAGCAGCTTGGGGGGGAGAAACATTCAGTACTTC. It specifies CASSLGGRNIQYF.

The chain is built from TRBV3-1 (or the pseudogene TRBV3-2) and TRBJ1-1, with 7 bases that match TRBD1. Germline V CDR1 and CDR2: LGHDT, YNNKEL (reference sequence). V lost 3 bases to trimming and J lost 4 bases; unmatched junction nucleotides: 11. This CDR3 has 16 amino acids. CDR3 sequence (DNA): TGTGCCAGCAGCCAGGGACAGTCCCCGGCGGGCACTGAAGCTTTCTTT. Translation: CASSQGQSPAGTEAFF.

This sequence joins TRBV5-1 and TRBJ1-6, with TRBD1 as a possible D gene (5 bases). Trimming pared 0 bases from V and 10 bases from J, leaving 14 bases between. This CDR3 is 15 amino acids long. The V gene's germline CDR1 is SGHRS and CDR2 YFSETQ. The CDR3 bases are TGCGCCAGCAGCTTGGGTTCCAGGGAGGGATCACCCCTCCACTTT. Translating it yields CASSLGSREGSPLHF.

The chain links TRBV12-3 or TRBV12-4 to TRBJ1-2; a weak D match, TRBD1 (5 bases). V lost 2 bases and J lost 7, with 11 bases in between. This CDR3 has 13 residues. This chain's CDR3 is CASSLSTAPGYTF. CDR3 DNA: TGTGCCAGCAGTTTATCGACAGCCCCTGGCTACACCTTC.

This sequence joins TRBV7-9 and TRBJ1-2, with a tentative D call TRBD1 (5 bases). This CDR3 has 14 amino acids. The V end lost 2 bases, the J end lost 3 bases, and 10 bases lay between the germline ends. CDR1 and CDR2 (germline): SEHNR, FQNEAQ (reference sequence). CDR3 loop: CASSLYATDYGYTF. CDR3 in DNA: TGTGCCAGCAGCTTATATGCGACAGACTATGGCTACACCTTC. Drawing the rest from reference TRBV7-9 and TRBJ1-2, the complete variable domain is DTGVSQNPRHKITKRGQNVTFRCDPISEHNRLYWYRQTLGQGPEFLTYFQNEAQLEKSRLLSDRFSAERPKGSFSTLEIQRTEQGDSAMYLCASSLYATDYGYTFGSGTRLTVV.

The CDR3 DNA follows: TGTGCCAGCAGACGGGCTAATTCACCCCTCCACTTT. Amino acids: CASRRANSPLHF. V usage is TRBV6-5 and J usage is TRBJ1-6, with D uncertain. The CDR3 is made up of 12 amino acids. V lost 6 bases to trimming and J lost 6 bases, with 6 bases between them. CDR1 and CDR2 (germline): MNHEY, SVGAGI.

Only a few counts were recorded for this clone. In nucleotides, the CDR3 is TGTGCCAGCAGTTCACCCGGGACAGGGGCCTCCTTGCGCAATCAGCCCCAGCATTTT. It codes for CASSSPGTGASLRNQPQHF. The chain joins TRBV6-2 or TRBV6-3 to TRBJ1-5, with TRBD1 identical over 10 bases. V trimming: 4 bases; J trimming: 2 bases; junction bases outside the gene matches: 14. The length of the CDR3 is 19 residues. The germline CDR1 and CDR2 sequences are MNHEY and SVGEGT.

The V and J genes are TRBV5-1 and TRBJ2-2, with D possibly matching TRBD1 (5 bases). V was clipped by 4 bases and J by 5 bases, with 9 bases between them. This CDR3 is built from 13 residues. Germline CDR1 SGHRS, CDR2 YFSETQ. For the CDR3, the DNA is TGCGCCAGCAGCCCCAGGGTTACCGGGGAGCTGTTTTTT. Residues: CASSPRVTGELFF.

The J gene is TRBJ2-2, the V gene TRBV15; D is perhaps TRBD1 or TRBD2 (6 bases each). The CDR3 consists of 14 residues. CDR1 and CDR2 from the germline V gene are LNHNV and YYDKDF (reference sequence). Trimming removed 9 bases at V and 1 base at J, with 12 bases between. Written as DNA, the CDR3 is TGTGCCACTAGAGGGGGGCAGAACACCGGGGAGCTGTTTTTT. Its translation: CATRGGQNTGELFF.

The chain joins TRBV6-2 or TRBV6-3 to TRBJ1-5; possible D gene TRBD1, 5 bases. CDR3 length: 12 residues. V was pared by 4 bases and J by 4 bases, with 5 bases between. Germline CDR1 is MNHEY and CDR2 is SVGEGT. CDR3 in DNA: TGTGCCAGCAGTTGGGGGAATCAGCCCCAGCATTTT. Protein sequence: CASSWGNQPQHF.

The genes are TRBV19 and TRBJ2-7; no clear D. Germline CDR1 LNHDA, CDR2 SQIVND (reference sequence). Trimming took off 2 bases at V and 6 bases at J, with 11 bases between the two ends. This CDR3 is 13 amino acids long. CDR3 amino acids: CASSISLRREQYF. The CDR3 nucleotides read TGTGCCAGTAGTATAAGCCTAAGGCGCGAGCAGTACTTC.

The gene calls are TRBV20-1 and TRBJ2-3; D tentatively fits TRBD1 or TRBD2 (5 bases each). The CDR3 loop spans 14 amino acids. V lost 3 bases and J lost 5, with 15 bases in between. Germline lookup yields CDR1 DFQATT and CDR2 SNEGSKA (reference sequence). The CDR3 region is CSASPGRVRDTQYF. CDR3 coding DNA: TGCAGTGCTAGTCCGGGACGGGTAAGAGATACGCAGTATTTT.

This chain links TRBV5-6 with TRBJ2-1, with D uncertain. With 4 bases removed from V and 7 bases from J, the gap between germline ends came to 9 bases. The germline V gene encodes CDR1 SGHDT and CDR2 YYEEEE. The CDR3 totals 12 residues. In DNA, the CDR3 is TGTGCCAGCAGCCAAGGTTCTAATGAGCAGTTCTTC. Amino acids: CASSQGSNEQFF. The variable domain in full, with the rest retrieved from reference TRBV5-6 and TRBJ2-1, is DAGVTQSPTHLIKTRGQQVTLRCSPKSGHDTVSWYQQALGQGPQFIFQYYEEEERQRGNFPDRFSGHQFPNYSSELNVNALLLGDSALYLCASSQGSNEQFFGPGTRLTVL.